The present T cell receptor (beta chain) was sequenced within a study of cytomegalovirus exposure and HLA in healthy donors. Study findings and constraints: According to a subsequent analysis, TCR clusters identified in the first cohort showed a tendency to co-occur across the 120 or so validation repertoires. Both high specificity and high sensitivity reportedly marked the classifier's diagnosis of cytomegalovirus status.

TCRdb's copy holds only in-frame clones and misses some; the assay was immunoSEQ multiplex PCR. The table lists under 200,000 clones, about 90% of them singletons, with 3% to 3.5% in the top ten. The CDR3 consists of 14 residues. Germline CDR1 SGHAT, CDR2 FQNNGV. V was cut by 3 bases and J by 4 bases, with 11 bases left in between. The study drew the donors from its roughly 120-subject validation cohort, separate from the 666-subject first cohort. To note about this clone: Its antigen is not known.

This sequence originates from a woman under 30 in good health and CMV-seropositive. Specimen: PBMCs. The genes are TRBV11-2 and TRBJ2-3; possibly TRBD1 for D (5 bases). The CDR3 reads CASSLGRVADTQYF. The DNA for the CDR3 is TGTGCCAGCAGCTTGGGCAGGGTCGCAGATACGCAGTATTTT.